What follows describes a single T cell receptor (beta chain). The clone's antigen remains unknown. No per-base quality is available; no much larger clone lies one base away. The sample comes from a study of CD8+CD57+ T cells in acquired aplastic anemia (dated by TCRdb to the late 2010s). Background on the whole study: DNA extracted from sorted CD4+ and CD8+ cells had a mean of roughly 3.4 ug, with a range of about 0.18 to 27.4 ug. A CD8+CD57+ expansion meant a frequency higher than the mean frequency seen in healthy subjects.

Beyond this particular receptor, the publication reports: Patients and healthy controls showed no significant difference in CD8+ Simpson's diversity (P=0.060). Roughly 30 CD8+ CDR3 sequences were found to be shared between patients and controls, but these sequences appeared to be highly expressed in patients and within the immunodominant clones of the patients.

TCR beta VDJ combination and CDR3 sequence profiling used genomic DNA as the template. An Illumina HiSeq 2000 was the platform used for TCR repertoire sequencing. As for the authors' bioinformatics: Repertoire assessment relied on Simpson's diversity index, CDR3 size and DJ length profiles, and TRBV/TRBJ rearrangement plots. The most abundant DNA sequence in the deep sequencing data was taken as the immunodominant clone. CDR3 amino acid sequences were checked for sharing across subjects and were also compared against the VDJdb database and published repertoires. The raw public reads went through TCRdb reprocessing: fastp at Q25, MiXCR clone calling, in-frame beta chains kept. All rows with the same CDR3 protein become a single entry with the most common DNA and genes. The V and J calls were determined by TCRdb, not by the authors. For this sample the table gives 75,000 to 80,000 distinct CDR3 sequences, of which just over 70% were detected only once. The ten largest clones capture more than 80% of the sample.

The CDR3 covers 15 residues, taking in both the cysteine and the phenylalanine. Just the 45-base CDR3 DNA is kept, in frame starting at base 1. Trimmed from V: 4 bases; trimmed from J: 7 bases; junction bases lacking a gene match: 11. The germline V gene specifies SGDLS as CDR1 and YYNGEE as CDR2. Flow cytometry had shown CD8+CD57+ cell expansion in the patients selected for sequencing. Severe acquired aplastic anemia was diagnosed in all patients according to International Study of Aplastic Anemia and Agranulocytosis and Camitta criteria. At the time blood was sampled, none of the patients had received any therapy. In this study, sorted CD4+ and CD8+ T cells from the blood of healthy subjects and of severe aplastic anemia patients had their TCR repertoires deep-sequenced. Patients were enrolled under clinicaltrials.gov protocols 00001620, 01623167, 00001397, 00071045, 00081523 and 00961064 in the USA. Ficoll-Paque density gradient centrifugation was used to isolate peripheral blood mononuclear cells. Before DNA extraction, CD4+ and CD8+ T cells were sorted by FACS or by magnetic beads.

Here the chain combines TRBV9 and TRBJ2-7; TRBD2 matches 10 bases in the middle. The sequenced sample consisted of sorted CD4+, CD8+, or CD8+CD57+ T cells (not recorded which) from PBMCs. The receptor was derived from a human donor with aplastic anemia. The CDR3 protein sequence reads: CASSPGGVAGGEQYF. The bases are TGTGCCAGCAGCCCCGGCGGAGTAGCGGGAGGTGAGCAGTACTTC.